The clone carrying this T cell receptor beta chain has ten or more counts. Germline V gene sequence: CDR1 SEHNR, CDR2 FQNEAQ (reference sequence). The V segment lost 5 bases and the J segment 4 bases; nucleotides outside the gene matches: 3. The CDR3 is 13 residues long. The record originates from a study of read filtering for tumor transcriptome and immune sequencing. Molecular barcoded adaptors covering alpha/delta and beta/gamma chains were used on approximately 400 ng RNA. TCRdb re-derived calls from the reads in MiXCR, one entry per CDR3 protein. The sample carries approximately 90,000 distinct CDR3 sequences, roughly 21% recorded once.

Material: a population of CD138-negative cells sorted from bone marrow. This clonotype originated in a donor aged 40 or over with multiple myeloma. The chain carries TRBV7-9 and TRBJ1-1; 8 nucleotides match TRBD1. DNA for the CDR3: TGTGCCAGCAGCGACACAGGGGGCACTGAAGCTTTCTTT. This codes for CASSDTGGTEAFF.